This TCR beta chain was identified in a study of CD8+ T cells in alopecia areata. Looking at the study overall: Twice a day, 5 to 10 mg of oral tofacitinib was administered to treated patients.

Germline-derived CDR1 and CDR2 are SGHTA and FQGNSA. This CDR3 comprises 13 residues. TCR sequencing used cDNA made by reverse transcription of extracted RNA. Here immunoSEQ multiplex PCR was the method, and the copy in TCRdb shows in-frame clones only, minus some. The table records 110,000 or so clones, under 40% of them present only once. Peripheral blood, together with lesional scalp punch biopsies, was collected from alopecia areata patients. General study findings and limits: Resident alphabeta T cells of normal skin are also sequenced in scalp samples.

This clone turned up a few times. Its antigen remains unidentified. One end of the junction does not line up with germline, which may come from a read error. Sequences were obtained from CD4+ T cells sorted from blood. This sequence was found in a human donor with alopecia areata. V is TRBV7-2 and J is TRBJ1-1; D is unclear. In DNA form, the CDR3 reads TGTGCCAGCAGCTTAGCGGGGAACTCTGAAGCTTTCTTT. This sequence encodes CASSLAGNSEAFF.